These T cell receptor beta chains were read from a single sample in a study of cytotoxic CD8 clonotypes in ibrutinib-treated CLL. Libraries were prepared by immunoSEQ multiplex PCR; TCRdb keeps only in-frame clonotypes and omits some of them. Here the sample spans some 150,000 clones, 65% to 85% being singletons. This specimen consisted of PBMCs, obtained after 36 months of ibrutinib treatment. Receptors were obtained from a human donor with chronic lymphocytic leukemia. The CDR3 runs from the conserved cysteine through the conserved F or W. A D gene is named only where the DNA matches it firmly. Clone size is stated in some rows and not others, as once, few, many or a class when expanded.

V gene	J gene	D gene	clone size	CDR3 protein	CDR3 DNA
TRBV30	TRBJ1-2	.	.	CAWSTRGFSRRGYTF	TGTGCCTGGAGTACTCGGGGGTTTAGTCGCCGAGGCTACACCTTC
TRBV29-1	TRBJ2-2	.	.	CSVLGWAGELFF	TGCAGCGTCCTCGGGTGGGCGGGGGAGCTGTTTTTT
TRBV5-1	TRBJ2-2	TRBD2	.	CASNRLAGDNTGELFF	TGCGCCAGCAACCGTCTAGCGGGAGATAACACCGGGGAGCTGTTTTTT
TRBV30	TRBJ1-2	.	.	CAWSGQNYGYTF	TGTGCCTGGAGTGGACAGAACTATGGCTACACCTTC
TRBV4-1	TRBJ2-7	.	.	CASSQIAGHSLYEQYF	TGCGCCAGCAGCCAGATCGCGGGGCACTCGCTCTACGAGCAGTACTTC
TRBV7-9	TRBJ2-1	TRBD2	.	CASSLARIAGGPDEQFF	TGTGCCAGCAGCTTAGCGCGTATAGCGGGAGGGCCAGATGAGCAGTTCTTC
TRBV4-2	TRBJ2-3	TRBD2	.	CVSSPRGRYTDTQYF	TGTGTCAGCAGCCCGCGCGGGAGGTACACAGATACGCAGTATTTT
TRBV27	TRBJ2-3	TRBD2	once	CASSIYRISGLQDTQYF	TGTGCCAGCAGTATCTACCGTATTAGCGGGTTACAAGATACGCAGTATTTT
TRBV27	TRBJ2-4	.	.	CASSQIRDTKNIQYF	TGTGCCAGCAGCCAAATCCGGGACACCAAAAACATTCAGTACTTC
TRBV5-1	TRBJ2-1	.	.	CASSLSWNEQFF	TGCGCCAGCAGCTTGAGCTGGAATGAGCAGTTCTTC